This T cell receptor (beta chain) was identified during a study of PD-1 blockade in classical Hodgkin lymphoma. Brentuximab vedotin exposure varied, and every patient relapsed after autologous stem cell transplantation. For this clone: Its target is not known.

Profiling relied on immunoSEQ multiplex PCR, and the TCRdb table lists in-frame clones only, not all of them. This sample has fewer than 45,000 clones, with roughly four fifths found just once. Findings and limits, study-wide: CD4+ TCR diversity, unlike CD8+, rose significantly by C4D1.

Germline values: CDR1 MNHNY, CDR2 SVGAGI (reference sequence). V gave up 6 bases and J gave up 3 bases, with 14 bases separating them. This CDR3 spans 14 amino acids. The clonotype originates from a human donor with classical Hodgkin lymphoma. The source was peripheral blood mononuclear cells (PBMCs), collected at baseline. The V and J genes are TRBV6-6 and TRBJ1-1, with TRBD1 as a possible D gene (6 bases). The CDR3 region has the DNA TGTGCCAGCAGCCTACAGGGTGGGTACACTGAAGCTTTCTTT. It is translated as CASSLQGGYTEAFF.